This T cell receptor (beta chain) originates from a study of shared clonotypes between healthy human individuals. The naive CD8 population came from CD45RO-negative cells selected for CCR7, without terminally differentiated effector memory CD45RA+ cells. In the authors' workflow: ImmunoSEQ only sent back junction sequences with no quality scores, so filtering was done differently. Produced via immunoSEQ multiplex PCR; TCRdb's table is partial and in-frame only. V, J and clone size reflect that table, while D and trimming were determined from the DNA. There are millions of clones in the sample; about 92% occur only once, and roughly 1.8% lies in the top ten. Trimming removed 2 bases at V and 0 bases at J, with 3 bases between. This CDR3 has 14 amino acids. CDR1 is SGHNT and CDR2 is YYREEE in the germline V gene (reference sequence).

The sequence derives from a man between 18 and 35 years old in good health. Some clones in this sample may be carry-over from other donors' samples. The sample taken for sequencing was naive CD8+ T cells from PBMCs. This sequence joins TRBV5-4 and TRBJ2-6; no definite D call. CDR3 in amino acids: CASSFRSGANVLTF. CDR3 DNA sequence: TGTGCCAGCAGCTTCCGCTCTGGGGCCAACGTCCTGACTTTC.